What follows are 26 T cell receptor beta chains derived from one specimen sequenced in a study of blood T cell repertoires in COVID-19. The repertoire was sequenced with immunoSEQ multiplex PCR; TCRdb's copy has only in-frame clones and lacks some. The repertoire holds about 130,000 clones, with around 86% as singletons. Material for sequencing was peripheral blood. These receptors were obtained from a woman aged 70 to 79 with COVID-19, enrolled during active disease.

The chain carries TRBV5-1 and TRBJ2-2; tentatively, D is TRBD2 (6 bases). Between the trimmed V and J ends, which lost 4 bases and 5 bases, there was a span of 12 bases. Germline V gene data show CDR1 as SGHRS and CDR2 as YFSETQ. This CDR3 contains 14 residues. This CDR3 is CASSPREMTGELFF. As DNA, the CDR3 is TGCGCCAGCAGCCCCCGGGAGATGACCGGGGAGCTGTTTTTT.

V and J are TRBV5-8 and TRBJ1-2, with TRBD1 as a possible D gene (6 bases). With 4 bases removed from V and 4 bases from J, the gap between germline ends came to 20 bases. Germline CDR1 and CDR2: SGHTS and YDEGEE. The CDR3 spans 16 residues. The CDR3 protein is CASSRDNRVFGYGYTF. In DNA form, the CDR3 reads TGTGCCAGCAGCCGGGACAACAGGGTATTCGGCTATGGCTACACCTTC.

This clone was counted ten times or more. This chain's CDR3 is CSHRDSNYNEQFF. CDR3 sequence (DNA): TGCAGCCACCGGGACAGCAACTACAATGAGCAGTTCTTC. The rearrangement uses TRBV29-1 and TRBJ2-1, with 7 positions matching TRBD1. The CDR3 totals 13 residues. After removal of 8 bases from V and 3 bases from J, the junction contained 7 bases not matched to a gene. Germline lookup yields CDR1 SQVTM and CDR2 ANQGSEA.

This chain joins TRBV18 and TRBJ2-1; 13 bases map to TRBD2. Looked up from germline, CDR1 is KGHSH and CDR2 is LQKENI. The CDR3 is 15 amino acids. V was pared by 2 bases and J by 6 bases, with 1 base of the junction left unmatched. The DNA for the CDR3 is TGTGCCAGCTCACCAGGGACTAGCGGGGCCAATGAGCAGTTCTTC. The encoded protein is CASSPGTSGANEQFF.

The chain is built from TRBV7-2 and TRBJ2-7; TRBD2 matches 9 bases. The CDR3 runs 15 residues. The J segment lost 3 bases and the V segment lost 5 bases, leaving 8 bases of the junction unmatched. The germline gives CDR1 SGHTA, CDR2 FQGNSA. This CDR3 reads CASSPGGSGSYEQYF. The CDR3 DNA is TGTGCCAGCAGCCCCGGTGGTAGCGGGAGCTACGAGCAGTACTTC.

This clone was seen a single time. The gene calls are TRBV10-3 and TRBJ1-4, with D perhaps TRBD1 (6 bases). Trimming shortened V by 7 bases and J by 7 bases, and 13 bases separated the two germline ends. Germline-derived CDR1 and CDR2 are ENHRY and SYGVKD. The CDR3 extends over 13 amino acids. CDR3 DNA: TGTGCCATCAACCGGGACACCAGTGAAAAACTGTTTTTT. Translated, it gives CAINRDTSEKLFF.

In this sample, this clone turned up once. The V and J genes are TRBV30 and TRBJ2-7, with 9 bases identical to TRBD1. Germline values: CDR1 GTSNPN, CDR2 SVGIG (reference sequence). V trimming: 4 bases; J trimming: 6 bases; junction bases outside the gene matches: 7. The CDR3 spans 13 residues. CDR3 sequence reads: CAWMYTGGVEQYF. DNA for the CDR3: TGTGCCTGGATGTACACAGGGGGCGTCGAGCAGTACTTC. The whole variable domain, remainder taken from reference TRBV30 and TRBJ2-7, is SQTIHQWPATLVQPVGSPLSLECTVEGTSNPNLYWYRQAAGRGLQLLFYSVGIGQISSEVPQNLSASRPQDRQFILSSKKLLLSDSGFYLCAWMYTGGVEQYFGPGTRLTVT.

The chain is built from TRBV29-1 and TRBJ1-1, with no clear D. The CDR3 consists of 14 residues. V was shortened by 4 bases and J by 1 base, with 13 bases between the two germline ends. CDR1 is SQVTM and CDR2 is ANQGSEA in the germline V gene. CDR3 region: CSVVSEYGNTEAFF. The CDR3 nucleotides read TGCAGCGTTGTTTCGGAGTATGGGAACACTGAAGCTTTCTTT.

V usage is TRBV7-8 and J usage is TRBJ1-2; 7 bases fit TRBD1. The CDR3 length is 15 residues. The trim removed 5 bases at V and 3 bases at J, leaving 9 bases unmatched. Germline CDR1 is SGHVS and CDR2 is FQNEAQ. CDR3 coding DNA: TGTGCCAGCAGCACTCGACAGGGCAAAGACTATGGCTACACCTTC. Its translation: CASSTRQGKDYGYTF. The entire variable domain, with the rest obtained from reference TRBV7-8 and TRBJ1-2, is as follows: GAGVSQSPRYKVAKRGQDVALRCDPISGHVSLFWYQQALGQGPEFLTYFQNEAQLDKSGLPSDRFFAERPEGSVSTLKIQRTQQEDSAVYLCASSTRQGKDYGYTFGSGTRLTVV.

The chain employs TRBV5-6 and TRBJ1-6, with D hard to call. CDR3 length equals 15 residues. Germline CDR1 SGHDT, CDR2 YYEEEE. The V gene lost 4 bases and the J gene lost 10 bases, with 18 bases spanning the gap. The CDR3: CASSGPSPSGSPLHF. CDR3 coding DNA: TGTGCCAGCAGCGGCCCCAGCCCCTCGGGGTCACCCCTCCACTTT.

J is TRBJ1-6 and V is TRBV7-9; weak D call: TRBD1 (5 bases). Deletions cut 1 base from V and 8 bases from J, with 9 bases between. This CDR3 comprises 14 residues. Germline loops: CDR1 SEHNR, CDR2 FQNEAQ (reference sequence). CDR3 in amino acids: CASSLGGADSPLHF. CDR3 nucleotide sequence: TGTGCCAGCAGCTTAGGTGGGGCAGATTCACCCCTCCACTTT.

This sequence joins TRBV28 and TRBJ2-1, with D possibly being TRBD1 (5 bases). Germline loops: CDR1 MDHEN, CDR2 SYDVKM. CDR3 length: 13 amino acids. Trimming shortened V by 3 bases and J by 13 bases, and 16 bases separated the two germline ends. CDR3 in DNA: TGTGCCAGCAGTTTTGGGCGAAGACAGATTCAGTTCTTC. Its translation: CASSFGRRQIQFF.

The CDR3 DNA sequence: TGTGCCAGCAGTTCCCCCTCGGGACAGGCAATCTCCTACGAGCAGTACTTC. The encoded protein is CASSSPSGQAISYEQYF. The chain carries TRBV6-2 or TRBV6-3 and TRBJ2-7; 8 positions agree with TRBD1. Germline V gives CDR1 MNHEY, CDR2 SVGEGT. J was trimmed by 0 bases and V by 4 bases; bases with no gene match: 11. The CDR3 is 17 amino acids.

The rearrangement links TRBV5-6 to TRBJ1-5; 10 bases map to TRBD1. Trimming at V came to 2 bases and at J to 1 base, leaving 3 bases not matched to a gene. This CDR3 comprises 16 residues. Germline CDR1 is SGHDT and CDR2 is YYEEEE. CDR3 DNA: TGTGCCAGCAGCTTCGACAGGGGGCAAAGCAATCAGCCCCAGCATTTT. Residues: CASSFDRGQSNQPQHF.

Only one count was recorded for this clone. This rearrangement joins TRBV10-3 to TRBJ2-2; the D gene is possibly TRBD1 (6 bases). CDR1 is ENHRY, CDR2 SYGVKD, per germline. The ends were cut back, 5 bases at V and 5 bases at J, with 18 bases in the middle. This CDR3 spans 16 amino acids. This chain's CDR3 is CAISSGAAWSTGELFF. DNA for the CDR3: TGTGCCATCAGTTCAGGGGCCGCTTGGAGTACCGGGGAGCTGTTTTTT.

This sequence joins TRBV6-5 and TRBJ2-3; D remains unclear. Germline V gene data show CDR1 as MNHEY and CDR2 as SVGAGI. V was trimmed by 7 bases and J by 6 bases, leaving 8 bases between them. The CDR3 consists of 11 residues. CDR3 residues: CASKTMDTQYF. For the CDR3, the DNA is TGTGCCAGCAAAACAATGGATACGCAGTATTTT.

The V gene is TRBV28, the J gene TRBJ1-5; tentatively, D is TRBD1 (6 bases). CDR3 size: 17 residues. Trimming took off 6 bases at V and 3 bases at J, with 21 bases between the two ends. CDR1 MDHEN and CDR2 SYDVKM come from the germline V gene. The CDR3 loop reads CASSGARAGAVNQPQHF. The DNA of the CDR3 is TGTGCCAGCAGCGGGGCCCGGGCAGGGGCAGTCAATCAGCCCCAGCATTTT. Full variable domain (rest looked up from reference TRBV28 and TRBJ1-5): DVKVTQSSRYLVKRTGEKVFLECVQDMDHENMFWYRQDPGLGLRLIYFSYDVKMKEKGDIPEGYSVSREKKERFSLILESASTNQTSMYLCASSGARAGAVNQPQHFGDGTRLSIL.

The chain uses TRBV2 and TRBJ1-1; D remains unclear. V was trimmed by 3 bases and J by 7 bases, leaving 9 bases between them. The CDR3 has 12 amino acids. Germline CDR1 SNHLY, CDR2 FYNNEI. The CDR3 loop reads CASSDGIYEAFF. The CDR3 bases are TGTGCCAGCAGTGACGGGATCTATGAAGCTTTCTTT. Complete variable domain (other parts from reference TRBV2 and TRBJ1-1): EPEVTQTPSHQVTQMGQEVILRCVPISNHLYFYWYRQILGQKVEFLVSFYNNEISEKSEIFDDQFSVERPDGSNFTLKIRSTKLEDSAMYFCASSDGIYEAFFGQGTRLTVV.

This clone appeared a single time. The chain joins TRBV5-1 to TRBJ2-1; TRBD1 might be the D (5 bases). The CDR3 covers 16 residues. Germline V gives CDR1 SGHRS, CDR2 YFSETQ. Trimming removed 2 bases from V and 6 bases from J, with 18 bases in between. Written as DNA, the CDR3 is TGCGCCAGCAGCTTCCAGGGTGGGCCCTCGGGCAATGAGCAGTTCTTC. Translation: CASSFQGGPSGNEQFF.

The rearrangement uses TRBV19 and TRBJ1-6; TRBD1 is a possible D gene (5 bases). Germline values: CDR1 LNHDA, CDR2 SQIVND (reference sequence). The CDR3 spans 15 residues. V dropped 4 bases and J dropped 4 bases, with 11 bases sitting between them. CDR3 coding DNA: TGTGCCAGTAGTACCCAGGGTTTGTATAATTCACCCCTCCACTTT. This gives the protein CASSTQGLYNSPLHF.

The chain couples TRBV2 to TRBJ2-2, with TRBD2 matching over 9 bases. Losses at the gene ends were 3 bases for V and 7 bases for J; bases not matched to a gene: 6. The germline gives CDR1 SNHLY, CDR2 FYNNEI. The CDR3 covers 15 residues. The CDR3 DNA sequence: TGTGCCAGCAGTGATCGGCGGGGGGGCTTCGGGGAGCTGTTTTTT. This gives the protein CASSDRRGGFGELFF.

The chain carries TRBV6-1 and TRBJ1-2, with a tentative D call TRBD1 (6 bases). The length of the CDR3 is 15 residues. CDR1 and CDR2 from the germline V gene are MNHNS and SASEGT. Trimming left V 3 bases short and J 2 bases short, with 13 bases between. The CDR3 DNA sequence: TGTGCCAGCAGTGAGTCGTTGGGGGCGAACTATGGCTACACCTTC. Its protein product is CASSESLGANYGYTF.

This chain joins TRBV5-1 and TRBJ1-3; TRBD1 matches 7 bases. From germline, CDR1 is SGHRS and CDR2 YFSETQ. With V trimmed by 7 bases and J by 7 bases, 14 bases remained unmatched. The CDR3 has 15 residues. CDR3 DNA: TGCGCCAGCTCTATCTCGACAGGGCTGGGGAACACCATATATTTT. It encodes CASSISTGLGNTIYF.

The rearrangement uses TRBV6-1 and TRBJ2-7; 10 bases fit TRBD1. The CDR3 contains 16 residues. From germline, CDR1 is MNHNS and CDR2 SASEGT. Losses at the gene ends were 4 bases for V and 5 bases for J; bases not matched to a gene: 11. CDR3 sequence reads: CASSGWMGQGSDEQYF. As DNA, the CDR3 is TGTGCCAGCAGTGGGTGGATGGGACAGGGGTCGGACGAGCAGTACTTC.

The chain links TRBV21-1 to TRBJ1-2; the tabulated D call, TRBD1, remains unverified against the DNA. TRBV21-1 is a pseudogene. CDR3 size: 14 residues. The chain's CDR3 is CASSTYQKNYGYTF. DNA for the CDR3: TGTGCCAGCAGCACATATCAGAAAAACTATGGCTACACCTTC.

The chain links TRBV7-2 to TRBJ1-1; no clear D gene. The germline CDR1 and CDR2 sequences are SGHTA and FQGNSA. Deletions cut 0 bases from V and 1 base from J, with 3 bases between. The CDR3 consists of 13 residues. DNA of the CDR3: TGTGCCAGCAGCTTAGCCGGGAACACTGAAGCTTTCTTT. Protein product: CASSLAGNTEAFF.